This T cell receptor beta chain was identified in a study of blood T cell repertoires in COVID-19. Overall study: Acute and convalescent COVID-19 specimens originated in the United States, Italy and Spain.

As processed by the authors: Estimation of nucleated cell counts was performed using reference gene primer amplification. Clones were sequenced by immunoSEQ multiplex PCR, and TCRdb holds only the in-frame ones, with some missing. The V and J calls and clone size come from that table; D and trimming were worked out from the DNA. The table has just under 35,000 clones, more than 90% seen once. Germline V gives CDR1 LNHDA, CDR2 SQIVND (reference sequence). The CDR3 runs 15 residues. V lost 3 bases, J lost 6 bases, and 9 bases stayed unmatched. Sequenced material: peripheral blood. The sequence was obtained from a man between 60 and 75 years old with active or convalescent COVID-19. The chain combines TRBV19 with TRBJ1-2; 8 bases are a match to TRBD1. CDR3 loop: CASSIKMDRVDGYTF. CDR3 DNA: TGTGCCAGTAGTATCAAAATGGACAGGGTTGATGGCTACACCTTC.